These 15 T cell receptor beta chains were sequenced from one sample in a study of blood T cell repertoires in COVID-19. TCRdb keeps only in-frame clones here, not all; method: immunoSEQ multiplex PCR. The sample carries about 160,000 clones, more than 65% recorded once. The source material was PBMCs or T cells enriched from blood (not recorded which). These receptors all stem from a man between 60 and 70 years old who had recovered from COVID-19.

The V and J genes are TRBV5-5 and TRBJ1-6, with D possibly TRBD1 on 5 matching bases. Germline V gives CDR1 SGHKS, CDR2 YYEKEE (reference sequence). This CDR3 spans 14 amino acids. Trimming took 4 bases from V and 5 from J, leaving 10 bases between them. CDR3 sequence: CASSGGTDNSPLHF. CDR3 DNA: TGTGCCAGCAGCGGCGGGACGGATAATTCACCCCTCCACTTT.

For this clone: Different DNA sequences within this sample yield the same CDR3. The rearrangement uses TRBV5-1 and TRBJ2-7, with TRBD2 matching 7 bases. There are 13 residues in the CDR3. Per germline, CDR1 SGHRS and CDR2 YFSETQ. Unmatched junction bases numbered 2, after V lost 2 bases and J lost 3 bases. CDR3 protein: CASSLAGNYEQYF. The DNA for the CDR3 is TGCGCCAGCAGCTTAGCGGGGAACTACGAGCAGTACTTC.

Here the CDR3 reads CSAPDNYEQYF. CDR3 coding DNA: TGCAGTGCTCCTGACAACTACGAGCAGTACTTC. This chain links TRBV20-1 with TRBJ2-7, with D uncertain. Germline assignment: CDR1 DFQATT and CDR2 SNEGSKA (reference sequence). This CDR3 comprises 11 residues. V was shortened by 5 bases and J by 3 bases, with 8 bases between the two germline ends.

V gene TRBV30 combines with J gene TRBJ1-2; D might be TRBD1 (6 bases). Trimming took off 2 bases at V and 8 bases at J, with 15 bases between the two ends. CDR1 and CDR2 (germline): GTSNPN, SVGIG (reference sequence). This CDR3 is 13 amino acids long. This CDR3 is CAWSPGQGPGYTF. CDR3 DNA: TGTGCCTGGAGTCCCGGGCAGGGGCCCGGCTACACCTTC.

V usage is TRBV2 and J usage is TRBJ2-7; 7 bases align to TRBD2. The V gene's germline CDR1 is SNHLY and CDR2 FYNNEI. The CDR3 is 15 residues long. With V trimmed by 6 bases and J by 1 base, 9 bases remained unmatched. CDR3 bases: TGTGCCAGCAGAAAACGGGCGGGGGAGTCCTACGAGCAGTACTTC. It yields the protein CASRKRAGESYEQYF.

This clone has a handful of counts. V usage is TRBV18 and J usage is TRBJ2-3; a possible D gene is TRBD2 (6 bases). CDR1 and CDR2 from the germline V gene are KGHSH and LQKENI. The CDR3 is 15 residues long. Trimming pared 4 bases from V and 1 base from J, leaving 12 bases between. The CDR3 protein is CASSLAVSGTDTQYF. In DNA form, the CDR3 reads TGTGCCAGCTCACTAGCGGTTAGTGGCACAGATACGCAGTATTTT.

In this sample, this clone turned up once. The V gene is TRBV9, the J gene TRBJ1-1; 7 bases line up with TRBD1. Germline values: CDR1 SGDLS, CDR2 YYNGEE. The CDR3 spans 15 residues. The V segment lost 3 bases and the J segment 3 bases; nucleotides outside the gene matches: 8. CDR3 in DNA: TGTGCCAGCAGCGCAAGGGACAGAGGGGACACTGAAGCTTTCTTT. Its translation is CASSARDRGDTEAFF. Full variable domain (missing parts from reference TRBV9 and TRBJ1-1): DSGVTQTPKHLITATGQRVTLRCSPRSGDLSVYWYQQSLDQGLQFLIQYYNGEERAKGNILERFSAQQFPDLHSELNLSSLELGDSALYFCASSARDRGDTEAFFGQGTRLTVV.

The chain's CDR3 is CASSQRGDNQPQHF. CDR3 nucleotides: TGTGCCAGCAGCCAAAGGGGTGACAATCAGCCCCAGCATTTT. The genes are TRBV3-1 (or the pseudogene TRBV3-2) and TRBJ1-5; D is possibly TRBD1 (5 bases). This CDR3 has 14 residues. V lost 2 bases and J 3 bases, leaving 8 bases between the germline ends. Germline V CDR1 and CDR2: LGHDT, YNNKEL (reference sequence).

This clone was counted between two and nine times. This rearrangement joins TRBV7-9 to TRBJ1-2, with 7 nucleotides matching TRBD1. After removal of 5 bases from V and 8 bases from J, the junction contained 8 bases not matched to a gene. The CDR3 extends over 13 amino acids. Germline CDR1 is SEHNR and CDR2 is FQNEAQ (reference sequence). CDR3 region: CASSPTTGKGYTF. CDR3 nucleotides: TGTGCCAGCAGCCCGACGACAGGGAAAGGCTACACCTTC.

This clone has only a few counts. The CDR3 loop is CASSLGRHGRTDGYTF. CDR3 bases: TGCGCCAGCAGCTTGGGACGACACGGCAGAACGGATGGCTACACCTTC. This chain links TRBV5-1 with TRBJ1-2; no firm D call. The germline V gene encodes CDR1 SGHRS and CDR2 YFSETQ. Trimming took 0 bases from V and 6 from J, leaving 18 bases between them. The CDR3 is 16 amino acids.

The CDR3 reads CASTRQGADEQFF. The CDR3 bases are TGTGCCAGCACCCGACAGGGGGCGGATGAGCAGTTCTTC. The chain is built from TRBV7-2 and TRBJ2-1, with 10 bases identical to TRBD1. The V and J ends lost 7 bases and 8 bases, in that order; junction bases with no gene match: 5. The CDR3 is 13 residues long. From germline, CDR1 is SGHTA and CDR2 FQGNSA.

V is TRBV5-4 and J is TRBJ2-3, with 9 bases that match TRBD2. The CDR3 covers 16 residues. CDR1 is SGHNT, CDR2 YYREEE, per germline (reference sequence). The trim removed 3 bases at V and 1 base at J, leaving 6 bases unmatched. In DNA, the CDR3 is TGTGCCAGCAGCTCTAAGCGGGAGGCCCGCACAGATACGCAGTATTTT. Amino acids: CASSSKREARTDTQYF.

Only a few counts were recorded for this clone. At one of its ends the junction is not consistent with the germline gene, which may arise from a read error. V usage is TRBV5-1 and J usage is TRBJ1-5; 7 bases line up with TRBD1. Germline-derived CDR1 and CDR2 are SGHRS and YFSETQ. This CDR3 spans 17 amino acids. The CDR3 sequence: CASSLGPIRQGGQPQHF. For the CDR3, the DNA is TGCGCCAGCAGTTTGGGCCCTATACGACAGGGCGGGCAGCCCCAGCATTTT.

V and J are TRBV10-3 and TRBJ2-1, with TRBD2 as a possible D gene (6 bases). Trimming removed 0 bases at V and 0 bases at J, with 24 bases between. CDR1 ENHRY and CDR2 SYGVKD come from the germline V gene. This CDR3 contains 21 residues. The CDR3 sequence is CAISESRSRTTQGLSYNEQFF. CDR3 DNA: TGTGCCATCAGTGAGTCTAGAAGTCGGACGACCCAGGGACTCTCCTACAATGAGCAGTTCTTC.

This clone is a singleton in its sample. This chain connects TRBV12-5 to TRBJ2-1; D perhaps matches TRBD1 (5 bases). Trimming stripped 6 bases from V and 3 bases from J, with 9 bases between. This CDR3 contains 13 residues. The germline V gene encodes CDR1 LGHNT and CDR2 FRNRAP. DNA of the CDR3: TGTGCTAGTGGCCGACAGCTCTACAATGAGCAGTTCTTC. Translating gives CASGRQLYNEQFF.